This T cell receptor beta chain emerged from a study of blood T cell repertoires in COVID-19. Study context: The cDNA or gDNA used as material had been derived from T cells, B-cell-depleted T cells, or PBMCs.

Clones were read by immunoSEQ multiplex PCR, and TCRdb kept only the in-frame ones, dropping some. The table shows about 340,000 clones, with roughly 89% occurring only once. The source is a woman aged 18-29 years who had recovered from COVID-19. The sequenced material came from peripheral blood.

Written as DNA, the CDR3 is TGTGCCAGCAGCCCCCTCCAGAATTCAGATACGCAGTATTTT. Translation gives CASSPLQNSDTQYF. This rearrangement joins TRBV7-2 to TRBJ2-3, with no clear D. The CDR3 consists of 14 residues. Deletions cut 5 bases from V and 4 bases from J, with 13 bases between. CDR1 and CDR2 from the germline V gene are SGHTA and FQGNSA.